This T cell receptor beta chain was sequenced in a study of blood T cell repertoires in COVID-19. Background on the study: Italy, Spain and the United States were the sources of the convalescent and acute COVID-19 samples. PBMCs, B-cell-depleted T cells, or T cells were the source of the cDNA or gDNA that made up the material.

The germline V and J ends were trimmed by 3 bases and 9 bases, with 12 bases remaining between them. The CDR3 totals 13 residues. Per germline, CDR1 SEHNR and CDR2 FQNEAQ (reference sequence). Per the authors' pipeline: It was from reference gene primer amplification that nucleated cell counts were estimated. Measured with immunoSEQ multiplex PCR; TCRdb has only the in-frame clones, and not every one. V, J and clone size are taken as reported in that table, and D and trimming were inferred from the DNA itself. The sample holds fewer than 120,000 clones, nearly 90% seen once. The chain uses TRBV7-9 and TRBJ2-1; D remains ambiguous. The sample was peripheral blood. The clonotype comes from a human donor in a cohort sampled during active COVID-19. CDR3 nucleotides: TGTGCCAGCAGCTTTCCCCCAAAATTTGAGCAGTTCTTC. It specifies CASSFPPKFEQFF.